This T cell receptor (beta chain) was found in a study of T-cell memory formation after mild COVID-19. The CDR3 covers 15 residues. Germline CDR1 and CDR2: SGDLS and YYNGEE. V was pared by 0 bases and J by 3 bases, with 13 bases between. This clonotype was observed a single time. TCRdb reprocessed the 5' RACE reads with MiXCR, giving one entry per CDR3 protein. The table shows about 440,000 distinct CDR3 sequences, with about 19% occurring only once. The sequence was collected from an adult woman who had mild COVID-19 (a few samples of this study predate the infection). Cell type and time point are not known. The sequenced sample consisted of PBMCs or a T cell subset sorted from them (not recorded which). The gene calls are TRBV9 and TRBJ2-7; D is undetermined. The CDR3 DNA is TGTGCCAGCAGCGTAGATGGTGCTACCCTCTACGAGCAGTACTTC. Protein: CASSVDGATLYEQYF.